The next 10 T cell receptor beta chains were all read from a single sample in a study of T cells in Graves' hyperthyroidism and ophthalmopathy (dated by TCRdb to between 2019 and 2020). The protocol used for the library was multiplex PCR. The run used an Illumina HiSeq 2000. TCR beta CDR3 regions were amplified from RNA transcripts. The first round of RT-PCR for the TCR CDR3 was performed with the HTBI primer set and the Qiagen OneStep RT-PCR kit. Starting from the raw public reads, TCRdb applied fastp trimming at Q25, assembled clones with MiXCR and retained in-frame beta chains. Every distinct CDR3 protein forms one entry, paired with its most common genes and DNA. The table for this sample lists 700,000 or so distinct CDR3 sequences; over 15% of them were counted only once. The ten largest clones capture around 7.7% of the sample. The specimen was blood. The receptors derive from a man younger than 35 with Graves' hyperthyroidism.

A remark on this clonotype: It may be a read error: a sequence one base away is much more abundant. The chain is built from TRBV5-4 and TRBJ2-5; possibly TRBD2 for D (6 bases). This CDR3 is built from 14 residues. CDR1 SGHNT and CDR2 YYREEE come from the germline V gene (reference sequence). V lost 3 bases, J lost 2 bases, and 11 bases lay in between. The CDR3 DNA reads TGTGCCAGCAGCTCCCAGAGCGGGCAAGAGACCCAGTACTTC. Translation gives CASSSQSGQETQYF.

The table lists this clonotype with many counts. The chain is built from TRBV20-1 and TRBJ2-3, with 10 nucleotides matching TRBD1. The V and J ends lost 5 bases and 4 bases, in that order; junction bases with no gene match: 6. Germline lookup yields CDR1 DFQATT and CDR2 SNEGSKA (reference sequence). The CDR3 is 14 amino acids. The CDR3 DNA reads as TGCAGTGCTCTTACGACAGGGGGCGCAGATACGCAGTATTTT. This codes for CSALTTGGADTQYF.

The CDR3 DNA is TGCGCCAGCAGCTTGGTTGGGGCTAGCGGGACCGAGCAGTACTTC. Residues: CASSLVGASGTEQYF. The chain uses TRBV5-1 and TRBJ2-7; 9 nucleotides match TRBD2. With V trimmed by 0 bases and J by 6 bases, 7 bases remained unmatched. Germline V gene lookup returns CDR1 SGHRS and CDR2 YFSETQ. The CDR3 runs 15 residues.

This clonotype has only a few counts. The chain joins TRBV18 to TRBJ2-7, with 15 bases lining up with TRBD2. CDR1 is KGHSH and CDR2 is LQKENI in the germline V gene. The CDR3 is 15 amino acids. V shed 6 bases, J shed 2 bases, and the junction held 2 bases outside the gene matches. The CDR3 here is CASSGLAGGAYEQYF. CDR3 DNA: TGTGCCAGCTCGGGACTAGCGGGAGGAGCCTACGAGCAGTACTTC. The whole variable domain, filled in from reference TRBV18 and TRBJ2-7, reads NAGVMQNPRHLVRRRGQEARLRCSPMKGHSHVYWYRQLPEEGLKFMVYLQKENIIDESGMPKERFSAEFPKEGPSILRIQQVVRGDSAAYFCASSGLAGGAYEQYFGPGTRLTVT.

This clonotype was seen at least ten times. The chain employs TRBV27 and TRBJ2-3; D is possibly TRBD1 or TRBD2 (5 bases each). The ends were cut back, 10 bases at V and 1 base at J, with 15 bases in the middle. The CDR3 totals 14 residues. Germline loops: CDR1 MNHEY, CDR2 SMNVEV (reference sequence). The CDR3 bases are TGTGCCACCCGTAGGGTGGGGGGCACAGATACGCAGTATTTT. As protein: CATRRVGGTDTQYF.

This clonotype appeared a few times. This chain uses TRBV15 with TRBJ1-3; D is undetermined. Looked up from germline, CDR1 is LNHNV and CDR2 is YYDKDF (reference sequence). This CDR3 has 17 residues. Trimming shortened V by 0 bases and J by 0 bases, and 12 bases separated the two germline ends. The CDR3 is CATSRDLARSSGNTIYF. The CDR3 DNA reads as TGTGCCACCAGCAGAGATTTGGCCCGGAGCTCTGGAAACACCATATATTTT.

The chain links TRBV2 to TRBJ1-1; unclear D gene. The CDR3 totals 14 residues. V lost 5 bases, J lost 2 bases, and 12 bases lay in between. The germline V gene encodes CDR1 SNHLY and CDR2 FYNNEI. This chain's CDR3 is CASSPPRFNTEAFF. CDR3 sequence (DNA): TGTGCCAGCAGTCCGCCAAGATTCAACACTGAAGCTTTCTTT.

This sequence joins TRBV12-3 or TRBV12-4 and TRBJ2-7, with no clear D. V dropped 5 bases and J dropped 5 bases, with 10 bases sitting between them. The CDR3 loop spans 12 amino acids. CDR3 residues: CASSPSPNEQYF. Written as DNA, the CDR3 is TGTGCCAGCAGTCCCTCGCCTAACGAGCAGTACTTC.

V usage is TRBV7-2 and J usage is TRBJ1-2; possible D gene TRBD1, 6 bases. Germline V gene sequence: CDR1 SGHTA, CDR2 FQGNSA. This CDR3 has 16 amino acids. The V end was cut by 1 base, the J end by 4 bases, with 16 bases between. The CDR3 DNA follows: TGTGCCAGCAGCTTAGGGCTATCGGGCAGGGGCTATGGCTACACCTTC. This encodes CASSLGLSGRGYGYTF.

This clonotype was seen ten or more times. V gene TRBV12-3 or TRBV12-4 combines with J gene TRBJ2-5; no clear D. Trimming left V 7 bases short and J 4 bases short, with 13 bases between. The CDR3 is 13 amino acids. CDR3 DNA sequence: TGTGCCAGCACCCCGAACAGAGGAGAGACCCAGTACTTC. It codes for CASTPNRGETQYF.